This TCR beta chain derives from a study of T-cell reconstitution after alpha-beta-depleted transplantation in children. CDR1 is DFQATT and CDR2 is SNEGSKA in the germline V gene (reference sequence). CDR3 length equals 20 residues. The V and J ends lost 0 bases and 0 bases, in that order; junction bases with no gene match: 16. This clonotype has only a few counts. Preparation of the TCRbeta library was carried out with unique molecular identifiers. TCRdb fed the PCR reads into MiXCR, producing one record per CDR3 protein. Among fewer than 400,000 distinct CDR3 sequences, approximately 20% were seen once, and the ten largest hold approximately 3.9%.

The chain carries TRBV20-1 and TRBJ2-3; TRBD1 aligns across 9 bases. The TCR originated in a human donor who donated a stem cell graft to a child with acute myeloid leukemia. This material consisted of PBMCs from the stem cell graft donor, taken from the stem cell graft. The CDR3, as DNA: TGCAGTGCTAGAGATCAGTGGGACAGGGACCCAAGGAGTAGCACAGATACGCAGTATTTT. It translates to CSARDQWDRDPRSSTDTQYF.